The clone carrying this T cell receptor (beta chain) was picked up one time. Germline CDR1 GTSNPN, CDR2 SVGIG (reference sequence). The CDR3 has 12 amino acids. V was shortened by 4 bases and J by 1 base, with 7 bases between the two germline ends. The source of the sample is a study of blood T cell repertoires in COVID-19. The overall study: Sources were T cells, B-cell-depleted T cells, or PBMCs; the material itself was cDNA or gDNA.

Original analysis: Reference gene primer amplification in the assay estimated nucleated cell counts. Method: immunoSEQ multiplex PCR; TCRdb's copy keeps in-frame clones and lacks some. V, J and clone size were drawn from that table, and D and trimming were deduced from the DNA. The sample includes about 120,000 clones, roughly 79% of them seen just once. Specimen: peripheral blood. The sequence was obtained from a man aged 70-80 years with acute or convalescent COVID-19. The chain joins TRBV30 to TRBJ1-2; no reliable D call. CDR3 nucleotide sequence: TGTGCCTGGACTCCCCTTAACTATGGCTACACCTTC. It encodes CAWTPLNYGYTF.